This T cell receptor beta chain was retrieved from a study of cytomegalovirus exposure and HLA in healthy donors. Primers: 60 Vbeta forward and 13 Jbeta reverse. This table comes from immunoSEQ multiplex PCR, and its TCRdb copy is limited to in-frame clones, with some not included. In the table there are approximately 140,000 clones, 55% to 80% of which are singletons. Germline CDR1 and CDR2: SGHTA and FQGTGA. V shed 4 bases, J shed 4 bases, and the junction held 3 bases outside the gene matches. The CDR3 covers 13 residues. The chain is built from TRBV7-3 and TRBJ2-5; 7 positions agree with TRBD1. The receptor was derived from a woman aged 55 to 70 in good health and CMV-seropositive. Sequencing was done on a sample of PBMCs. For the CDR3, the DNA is TGTGCCAGCAGCTGGACAGGAGGAGAGACCCAGTACTTC. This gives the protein CASSWTGGETQYF.